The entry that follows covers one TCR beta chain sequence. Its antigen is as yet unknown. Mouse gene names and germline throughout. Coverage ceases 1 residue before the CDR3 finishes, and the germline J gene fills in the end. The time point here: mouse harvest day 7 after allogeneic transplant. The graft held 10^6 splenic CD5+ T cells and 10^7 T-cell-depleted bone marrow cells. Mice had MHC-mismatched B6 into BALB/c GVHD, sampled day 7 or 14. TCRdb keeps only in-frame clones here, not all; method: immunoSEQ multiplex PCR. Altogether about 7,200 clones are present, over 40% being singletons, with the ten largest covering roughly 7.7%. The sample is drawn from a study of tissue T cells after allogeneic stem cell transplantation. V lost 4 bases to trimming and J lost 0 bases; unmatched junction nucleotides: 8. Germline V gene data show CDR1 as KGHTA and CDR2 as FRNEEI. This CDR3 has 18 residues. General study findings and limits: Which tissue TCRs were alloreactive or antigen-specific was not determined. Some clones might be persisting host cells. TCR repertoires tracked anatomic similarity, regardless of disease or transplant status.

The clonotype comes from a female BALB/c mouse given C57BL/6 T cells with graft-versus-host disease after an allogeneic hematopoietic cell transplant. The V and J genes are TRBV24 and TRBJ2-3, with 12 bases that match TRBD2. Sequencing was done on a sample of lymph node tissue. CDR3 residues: CASSHQGTGGSSAETLYF. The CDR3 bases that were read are TGTGCCAGCAGTCACCAGGGGACTGGGGGGTCTAGTGCAGAAACGCTGTAT.